Presented here are 12 T cell receptor beta chains from one specimen sequenced in a study of read filtering for tumor transcriptome and immune sequencing. The library was built from around 0.4 ug RNA with molecular barcoded adaptors for alpha/delta and beta/gamma chains. One entry per CDR3 protein, called by TCRdb with MiXCR from the reads. The repertoire has some 130,000 distinct CDR3 sequences, approximately 13% of them found once; the top ten carry around 8.3%. Sequenced input: a population of CD138-negative cells sorted from bone marrow. The receptors were gathered from a donor over 35 with multiple myeloma.

Notes on this clonotype: Germline is not matched at one junction end, which may reflect a read error. V is TRBV7-9 and J is TRBJ1-1; D gene uncertain. CDR1 and CDR2 from the germline V gene are SEHNR and FQNEAQ (reference sequence). CDR3 length: 12 residues. CDR3 amino acids: CVSSLVGGEAFF. In DNA form, the CDR3 reads TGTGTCAGCAGCTTAGTCGGCGGTGAAGCTTTCTTT.

This clonotype was detected many times. The chain uses TRBV6-2 or TRBV6-3 and TRBJ1-5, with 7 bases that match TRBD1. The V and J ends lost 6 bases and 5 bases, in that order; junction bases with no gene match: 4. The CDR3 runs to 13 residues. CDR1 MNHEY and CDR2 SVGEGT come from the germline V gene. Here the CDR3 reads CASSDRDHQPQHF. CDR3 DNA sequence: TGTGCCAGCAGCGACAGGGACCATCAGCCCCAGCATTTT.

V gene TRBV9 combines with J gene TRBJ2-1; TRBD2 is a possible D gene (5 bases). Trimming took 0 bases from V and 10 from J, leaving 11 bases between them. CDR1 and CDR2 from the germline V gene are SGDLS and YYNGEE. The CDR3 contains 13 residues. The CDR3 nucleotides read TGTGCCAGCAGCGTAGGCAGCGGAGACGAGCAGTTCTTC. It yields the protein CASSVGSGDEQFF.

This clonotype was counted at least ten times. The rearrangement joins TRBV12-3 or TRBV12-4 to TRBJ1-2; 8 bases match TRBD1. This CDR3 is built from 13 residues. V dropped 6 bases and J dropped 4; count of bases not matched to a gene: 4. Written as DNA, the CDR3 is TGTGCCAGCAGCCAGGGACAGGTCTATGGCTACACCTTC. It translates to CASSQGQVYGYTF.

The chain carries TRBV11-2 and TRBJ1-2; 9 bases agree with TRBD1. The germline CDR1 and CDR2 sequences are SGHAT and FQNNGV. This CDR3 has 18 residues. V trimming: 7 bases; J trimming: 4 bases; junction bases outside the gene matches: 19. Here the CDR3 reads CASIYYIARTGEIYGYTF. The CDR3 DNA is TGTGCCAGCATCTACTATATAGCCCGGACAGGGGAGATCTATGGCTACACCTTC.

This clonotype was found many times. V and J are TRBV20-1 and TRBJ2-1; TRBD2 agrees at 9 bases. Germline trimming cut 3 bases from V and 0 bases from J; bases unmatched to any gene: 9. The V gene's germline CDR1 is DFQATT and CDR2 SNEGSKA (reference sequence). CDR3 size: 17 residues. CDR3 DNA sequence: TGCAGTGCTAGGACCCTAGCGGGATTTAGCTCCTACAATGAGCAGTTCTTC. Translated, it gives CSARTLAGFSSYNEQFF.

This clonotype was recorded at least ten times. The chain couples TRBV7-9 to TRBJ2-7, with D possibly called TRBD1 or TRBD2 (5 bases each). The CDR3 length is 15 residues. In germline, CDR1 is SEHNR, CDR2 FQNEAQ (reference sequence). Trimming shortened V by 1 base and J by 2 bases, and 12 bases separated the two germline ends. CDR3 nucleotide sequence: TGTGCCAGCAGCTTAGTTTTGGGGGTCCCCTACGAGCAGTACTTC. As protein: CASSLVLGVPYEQYF.

There are many counts of this clonotype. The chain links TRBV29-1 to TRBJ2-1; D unresolved. The V end was cut by 2 bases, the J end by 1 base, with 3 bases between. The germline V gene encodes CDR1 SQVTM and CDR2 ANQGSEA. This CDR3 is built from 12 residues. The DNA for the CDR3 is TGCAGCGTTGAACAATCCTACAATGAGCAGTTCTTC. Protein: CSVEQSYNEQFF.

This clonotype was seen a few times. The rearrangement joins TRBV24-1 to TRBJ2-1, with 13 bases that match TRBD2. The CDR3 contains 18 residues. The V and J ends lost 4 bases and 2 bases, in that order; junction bases with no gene match: 7. Germline-derived CDR1 and CDR2 are KGHDR and SFDVKD. CDR3 sequence: CATSERTSGSWAYNEQFF. CDR3 nucleotides: TGTGCCACCAGTGAGAGGACTAGCGGGAGCTGGGCCTACAATGAGCAGTTCTTC.

Many counts were recorded for this clonotype. The chain links TRBV5-1 to TRBJ2-5; tentatively, D is TRBD1 (5 bases). CDR3 length equals 14 residues. CDR1 SGHRS and CDR2 YFSETQ come from the germline V gene. V lost 0 bases, J lost 1 base, and 7 bases lay in between. CDR3 sequence reads: CASSLGQTQETQYF. DNA of the CDR3: TGCGCCAGCAGCTTGGGACAGACCCAAGAGACCCAGTACTTC. The complete variable domain, with remaining parts taken from reference TRBV5-1 and TRBJ2-5, reads KAGVTQTPRYLIKTRGQQVTLSCSPISGHRSVSWYQQTPGQGLQFLFEYFSETQRNKGNFPGRFSGRQFSNSRSEMNVSTLELGDSALYLCASSLGQTQETQYFGPGTRLLVL.

This clonotype was recorded a few times. This could be a read error, since a much larger clone is one nucleotide away. V and J are TRBV29-1 and TRBJ2-2; a possible D gene is TRBD2 (6 bases). Germline loops: CDR1 SQVTM, CDR2 ANQGSEA. This CDR3 has 15 amino acids. CDR3 region: CTVGGGRPNTGELFF. In DNA, the CDR3 is TGCACCGTGGGGGGTGGGCGGCCGAACACCGGGGAGCTGTTTTTT.

This clonotype showed up many times. The chain couples TRBV6-1 to TRBJ2-1; TRBD2 is a possible D gene (6 bases). Per the germline V gene, CDR1 is MNHNS and CDR2 is SASEGT. The V gene lost 4 bases and the J gene lost 10 bases, with 11 bases spanning the gap. CDR3 length: 12 amino acids. The CDR3 sequence: CASSVGGLEQFF. CDR3 DNA: TGTGCCAGCAGTGTCGGGGGTTTGGAGCAGTTCTTC.